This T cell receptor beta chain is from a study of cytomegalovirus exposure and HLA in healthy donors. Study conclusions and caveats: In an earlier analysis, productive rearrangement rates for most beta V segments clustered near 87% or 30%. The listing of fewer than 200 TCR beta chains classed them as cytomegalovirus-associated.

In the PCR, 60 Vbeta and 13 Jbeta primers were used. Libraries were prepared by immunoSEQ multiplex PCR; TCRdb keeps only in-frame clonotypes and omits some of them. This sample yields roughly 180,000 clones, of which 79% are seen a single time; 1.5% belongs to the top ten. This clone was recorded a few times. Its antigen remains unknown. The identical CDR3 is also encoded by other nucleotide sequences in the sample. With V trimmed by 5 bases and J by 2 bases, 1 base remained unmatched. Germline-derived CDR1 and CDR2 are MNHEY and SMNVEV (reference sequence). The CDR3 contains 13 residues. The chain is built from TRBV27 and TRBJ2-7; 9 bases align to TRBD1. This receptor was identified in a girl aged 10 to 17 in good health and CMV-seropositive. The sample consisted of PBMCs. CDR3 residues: CASSRTGAYEQYF. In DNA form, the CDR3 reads TGTGCCAGCAGTCGGACAGGGGCCTACGAGCAGTACTTC.